This T cell receptor (beta chain) is drawn from a study of T cells in Graves' hyperthyroidism and ophthalmopathy. At least ten counts were recorded for this clonotype. Amplification targeted TCR beta CDR3 regions from RNA transcripts. With the HTBI primer set, the TCR CDR3 went through a first round of RT-PCR. MiXCR, run by TCRdb on the multiplex PCR reads, gives a single entry per CDR3 protein. The sample lists under 400,000 distinct CDR3 sequences; 15% to 20% were seen once. The CDR3 is 15 residues long. Germline loops: CDR1 SEHNR, CDR2 FQNEAQ (reference sequence). V shed 6 bases and J shed 3 bases, with 14 bases lying between them.

The source material was blood. The sequence was collected from a middle-aged woman with Graves' ophthalmopathy. The chain is built from TRBV7-9 and TRBJ2-2; weak D call: TRBD1 (5 bases). CDR3: CASSLTRADTGELFF. The DNA for the CDR3 is TGTGCCAGCAGTTTAACCAGGGCAGACACCGGGGAGCTGTTTTTT.